These 21 T cell receptor beta chains originate from one sample sequenced in a study of T cell responses to AZD1222 COVID-19 vaccine. TCRdb keeps only in-frame clones here, not all; method: immunoSEQ multiplex PCR. The sample contains 100,000 to 120,000 clones, roughly four fifths of which appear only once. Sequencing was performed on peripheral blood, taken on day 0 of AZD1222 vaccination. The receptor set was obtained from an adult in good health.

The chain carries TRBV7-9 and TRBJ2-7; 9 nucleotides match TRBD2. From germline, CDR1 is SEHNR and CDR2 FQNEAQ (reference sequence). The CDR3 length is 18 residues. Unmatched junction bases numbered 17, after V lost 5 bases and J lost 3 bases. CDR3 DNA: TGTGCCAGCAGCCCTAGTAGCAACCCTAGCGGGGCACACTACGAGCAGTACTTC. It encodes CASSPSSNPSGAHYEQYF.

Only one count was recorded for this clone. V gene TRBV27 combines with J gene TRBJ1-1; D is ambiguous. Trimming took off 5 bases at V and 0 bases at J, with 13 bases between the two ends. The CDR3 loop spans 15 amino acids. CDR1 and CDR2 from the germline V gene are MNHEY and SMNVEV (reference sequence). The CDR3 nucleotides are TGTGCCAGCAGTCAGTACGGATACATGAACACTGAAGCTTTCTTT. Encoded protein: CASSQYGYMNTEAFF.

The chain combines TRBV4-1 with TRBJ2-7; D may be TRBD2 (6 bases). Trimming stripped 1 base from V and 6 bases from J, with 22 bases between. The CDR3 has 17 amino acids. Germline-derived CDR1 and CDR2 are MGHRA and YSYEKL. Written as DNA, the CDR3 is TGCGCCAGCAGCCAAGGTGTGGCTAGCCTTACGCGGGGCGAGCAGTACTTC. Protein: CASSQGVASLTRGEQYF.

A single count supports this clone. V usage is TRBV5-1 and J usage is TRBJ1-1; weak D call: TRBD1 (6 bases). Germline V gene data show CDR1 as SGHRS and CDR2 as YFSETQ. V lost 1 base and J 11 bases, leaving 12 bases between the germline ends. The length of the CDR3 is 12 residues. The CDR3 spells CASSLSGVEAFF. In DNA form, the CDR3 reads TGCGCCAGCAGCTTGTCAGGGGTCGAGGCTTTCTTT.

The chain is built from TRBV4-1 and TRBJ1-2, with D possibly TRBD1 on 6 matching bases. The CDR3 is 15 amino acids. The V gene lost 4 bases and the J gene lost 2 bases, with 14 bases spanning the gap. The V gene's germline CDR1 is MGHRA and CDR2 YSYEKL. The CDR3 loop is CASSRVQGLNYGYTF. The CDR3 DNA follows: TGCGCCAGCAGCCGGGTGCAGGGGTTGAACTATGGCTACACCTTC.

The chain employs TRBV10-2 and TRBJ1-5; D may be TRBD1 (6 bases). The CDR3 is 12 amino acids. Trimming left V 7 bases short and J 5 bases short, with 9 bases between. The V gene's germline CDR1 is WSHSY and CDR2 SAAADI. In DNA, the CDR3 is TGCGCCAGCACGTCAGGGGATCAGCCCCAGCATTTT. Its translation: CASTSGDQPQHF.

In this sample, this clone turned up a few times. The rearrangement uses TRBV2 and TRBJ2-5; D might be TRBD2 (5 bases). Germline CDR1 and CDR2: SNHLY and FYNNEI. This CDR3 is built from 12 residues. Trimming shortened V by 8 bases and J by 5 bases, and 12 bases separated the two germline ends. In DNA, the CDR3 is TGTGCCAGCTCGCCCGGCGGGGAGACCCAGTACTTC. It encodes CASSPGGETQYF.

This chain uses TRBV24-1 with TRBJ1-5; the match to TRBD1 covers 7 bases. Unmatched junction bases numbered 3, after V lost 4 bases and J lost 1 base. CDR1 and CDR2 from the germline V gene are KGHDR and SFDVKD. The CDR3 is 15 residues long. The CDR3 region has the DNA TGTGCCACCAGTGAGGGACAGCTAAGCAATCAGCCCCAGCATTTT. Translated: CATSEGQLSNQPQHF.

This chain joins TRBV27 and TRBJ1-1; D call uncertain. CDR3 length: 13 residues. CDR1 is MNHEY and CDR2 is SMNVEV in the germline V gene (reference sequence). V was pared by 11 bases and J by 3 bases, with 16 bases between. CDR3 in amino acids: CAESRWADTEAFF. CDR3 bases: TGTGCCGAAAGTCGATGGGCCGACACTGAAGCTTTCTTT.

This rearrangement joins TRBV5-1 to TRBJ2-5, with 10 bases fitting TRBD2. The V gene's germline CDR1 is SGHRS and CDR2 YFSETQ. The CDR3 contains 15 residues. Trimming at V came to 3 bases and at J to 4 bases, leaving 6 bases not matched to a gene. In DNA, the CDR3 is TGCGCCAGCAGCTACACACCTAGCGGGGGAGAGACCCAGTACTTC. Translation gives CASSYTPSGGETQYF.

This chain uses TRBV9 with TRBJ2-7; 9 nucleotides agree with TRBD2. From germline, CDR1 is SGDLS and CDR2 YYNGEE. Trimming removed 0 bases from V and 2 bases from J; junction bases left unmatched: 3. This CDR3 has 15 residues. CDR3 amino acids: CASSVELAGTYEQYF. The CDR3 DNA is TGTGCCAGCAGCGTAGAACTAGCGGGCACCTACGAGCAGTACTTC.

The V call is TRBV29-1, the J call TRBJ2-1; D is uncertain. This CDR3 has 11 amino acids. Germline lookup yields CDR1 SQVTM and CDR2 ANQGSEA. The V gene lost 7 bases and the J gene lost 6 bases, with 10 bases spanning the gap. CDR3 in amino acids: CSAIPLNEQFF. Written as DNA, the CDR3 is TGCAGCGCAATCCCCCTCAATGAGCAGTTCTTC.

The V gene is TRBV5-5, the J gene TRBJ1-1; D unclear. The CDR3 sequence is 14 residues long. Trimming removed 0 bases from V and 2 bases from J, with 8 bases in between. The germline V gene encodes CDR1 SGHKS and CDR2 YYEKEE (reference sequence). CDR3 region: CASSLGLLNTEAFF. CDR3 DNA sequence: TGTGCCAGCAGCTTGGGGCTGCTCAACACTGAAGCTTTCTTT.

J is TRBJ2-3 and V is TRBV7-9; 11 nucleotides agree with TRBD2. Germline values: CDR1 SEHNR, CDR2 FQNEAQ (reference sequence). Trimming at V came to 3 bases and at J to 0 bases, leaving 2 bases not matched to a gene. The CDR3 loop spans 16 amino acids. The CDR3 sequence is CASSLGLAVSTDTQYF. The CDR3 DNA reads as TGTGCCAGCAGCTTGGGACTAGCGGTGAGCACAGATACGCAGTATTTT. The variable domain in full, completed from reference TRBV7-9 and TRBJ2-3, reads DTGVSQNPRHKITKRGQNVTFRCDPISEHNRLYWYRQTLGQGPEFLTYFQNEAQLEKSRLLSDRFSAERPKGSFSTLEIQRTEQGDSAMYLCASSLGLAVSTDTQYFGPGTRLTVL.

In its sample, this clone was seen a few times. This chain uses TRBV7-2 with TRBJ1-1, with D possibly matching TRBD1 (5 bases). This CDR3 has 15 residues. Germline values: CDR1 SGHTA, CDR2 FQGNSA. Trimming shortened V by 4 bases and J by 3 bases, and 15 bases separated the two germline ends. CDR3 DNA: TGTGCCAGCAGCTACCGGCAGGGTAGTGACACTGAAGCTTTCTTT. This gives the protein CASSYRQGSDTEAFF.

This clone was recorded once. The chain has TRBV3-1 (or the pseudogene TRBV3-2) and TRBJ1-3, with D unclear. The ends were cut back, 2 bases at V and 0 bases at J, with 11 bases in the middle. The CDR3 sequence is 16 residues long. Germline V gene sequence: CDR1 LGHDT, CDR2 YNNKEL (reference sequence). CDR3 residues: CASSQPGKASGNTIYF. The CDR3 bases are TGTGCCAGCAGCCAACCGGGGAAGGCCTCTGGAAACACCATATATTTT.

The rearrangement links TRBV6-1 to TRBJ1-2, with a weak D call TRBD1 (5 bases). Germline loops: CDR1 MNHNS, CDR2 SASEGT. The CDR3 is made up of 13 amino acids. V was trimmed by 2 bases and J by 3 bases, leaving 7 bases between them. CDR3 amino acids: CASSESGHYGYTF. For the CDR3, the DNA is TGTGCCAGCAGTGAATCAGGGCACTATGGCTACACCTTC.

The chain links TRBV18 to TRBJ2-1; TRBD2 matches at 9 bases. The CDR3 contains 15 residues. The V gene end was trimmed by 0 bases and the J gene end by 8 bases; junction bases not matched to a gene: 5. Germline V gene sequence: CDR1 KGHSH, CDR2 LQKENI. The CDR3 protein is CASSPPAGGRYEQFF. The CDR3 DNA reads TGTGCCAGCTCACCACCGGCGGGGGGGCGGTATGAGCAGTTCTTC.

The chain uses TRBV6-2 or TRBV6-3 and TRBJ1-5; the match to TRBD1 covers 7 bases. Germline trimming cut 6 bases from V and 4 bases from J; bases unmatched to any gene: 6. The germline V gene has CDR1 MNHEY and CDR2 SVGEGT. The CDR3 has 14 amino acids. The DNA of the CDR3 is TGTGCCAGCAGATACAGGGGATGGAATCAGCCCCAGCATTTT. Translation: CASRYRGWNQPQHF.

V gene TRBV7-9 combines with J gene TRBJ2-1; maybe TRBD2 (5 bases). This CDR3 spans 11 amino acids. V dropped 3 bases and J dropped 8 bases, with 5 bases sitting between them. Germline values: CDR1 SEHNR, CDR2 FQNEAQ (reference sequence). The CDR3 loop reads CASSFGDEQFF. The CDR3 bases are TGTGCCAGCAGCTTCGGGGATGAGCAGTTCTTC.

This chain joins TRBV18 and TRBJ2-1; D perhaps matches TRBD1 (5 bases). Trimming took 5 bases from V and 6 from J, leaving 11 bases between them. Germline-derived CDR1 and CDR2 are KGHSH and LQKENI. The CDR3 covers 13 residues. CDR3 in amino acids: CASSLDTVNEQFF. Here the CDR3 DNA reads TGTGCCAGCTCATTGGACACCGTCAATGAGCAGTTCTTC. Based on the CDR3 plus reference TRBV18 and TRBJ2-1, the full variable domain is NAGVMQNPRHLVRRRGQEARLRCSPMKGHSHVYWYRQLPEEGLKFMVYLQKENIIDESGMPKERFSAEFPKEGPSILRIQQVVRGDSAAYFCASSLDTVNEQFFGPGTRLTVL.